The rows below give T cell receptor beta chains drawn from one sample of a study of blood T cell repertoires in COVID-19. Clones were read by immunoSEQ multiplex PCR, and TCRdb kept only the in-frame ones, dropping some. Counted here are 92,000 or so clones, less than 80% occurring once; the ten biggest clones make up approximately 15%. Specimen: peripheral blood. Source of these receptors: a woman of 80 years or more with acute or convalescent COVID-19. CDR3s include the opening cysteine and the closing phenylalanine or tryptophan. The order of the fields is D gene, clone size, J gene, CDR3 length, V gene, CDR3 DNA, CDR3 protein. The D gene is left open where the match is weak. Clone size, where shown, is once, few, many, or a class for clones that have expanded.

>NA|NA|TRBJ2-2|14|TRBV12-5
TGTGCTAGTGGGCTCAGCGGAAACACCGGGGAGCTGTTTTTT
CASGLSGNTGELFF
>TRBD2|NA|TRBJ2-3|14|TRBV6-6
TGTGCCAGCAGTTACGCGGGGGGGCGAGATACGCAGTATTTT
CASSYAGGRDTQYF
>TRBD1|few|TRBJ1-6|16|TRBV5-4
TGTGCCAGCAGCTTAAGGGGACAGTCTTATAATTCACCCCTCCACTTT
CASSLRGQSYNSPLHF
>NA|NA|TRBJ1-2|14|TRBV9
TGTGCCAGCAGCGGAGTGCCCCACATACAGAGCTACACCTTC
CASSGVPHIQSYTF
>NA|NA|TRBJ1-1|13|TRBV27
TGTGCCAGCAAGAGAGGTAGGAACACTGAAGCTTTCTTT
CASKRGRNTEAFF
>TRBD1|NA|TRBJ1-5|15|TRBV30
TGTGCCTGGAGTGTAAGAGGGAACAGGGGTCAGCCCCAGCATTTT
CAWSVRGNRGQPQHF
>NA|NA|TRBJ1-2|14|TRBV5-1
TGCGCCAGCAGCTTGTACGGCAGGGACTATGGCTACACCTTC
CASSLYGRDYGYTF
>TRBD2|NA|TRBJ2-1|16|TRBV9
TGTGCCAGCAGCCCACGGACTAGCCCACCCTACAATGAGCAGTTCTTC
CASSPRTSPPYNEQFF
>TRBD1|NA|TRBJ1-3|18|TRBV2
TGTGCCAGCAGGGGACAGGGCCCGAACACCTTCTCTGGAAACACCATATATTTT
CASRGQGPNTFSGNTIYF
>TRBD1|NA|TRBJ1-1|17|TRBV4-1
TGCGCCAGCAGCTATCACCTACGGACAGGCCAGAACACTGAAGCTTTCTTT
CASSYHLRTGQNTEAFF
>TRBD1|few|TRBJ1-2|13|TRBV7-2
TGTGCCAGCAGCTCTACGACAGGGGATGGCTACACCTTC
CASSSTTGDGYTF
>NA|NA|TRBJ1-6|15|TRBV15
TGTGCCACCAGCAGGGAGGAGAGAGGTAATTCACCCCTCCACTTT
CATSREERGNSPLHF